The clone carrying this TCR beta chain was counted only a few times. As yet, its antigen is unknown. MiXCR, applied by TCRdb to the RT-PCR reads, yields one record per CDR3 protein. Here the sample spans about 240,000 distinct CDR3 sequences, 12% being singletons. This sample stems from a study of response to subunit inactivated influenza vaccine. Study outcomes and limitations: Authors suggested few new T cells are recruited by each seasonal influenza vaccination.

The CDR3 consists of 14 residues. Trimming cost V 2 bases and J 3 bases, with 10 bases left between them. Germline V gives CDR1 GTSNPN, CDR2 SVGIG (reference sequence). The sequenced sample was non-naive T cells sorted from PBMCs, obtained approximately 15 days before vaccination. This receptor was identified in a man aged 45-65 years who received an inactivated influenza vaccine. The V and J genes are TRBV30 and TRBJ2-2; D may be TRBD2 (6 bases). CDR3: CAWSIGTYTGELFF. For the CDR3, the DNA is TGTGCCTGGAGTATAGGGACTTACACCGGGGAGCTGTTTTTT. Using reference TRBV30 and TRBJ2-2 for the parts outside the CDR3, the full variable domain is SQTIHQWPATLVQPVGSPLSLECTVEGTSNPNLYWYRQAAGRGLQLLFYSVGIGQISSEVPQNLSASRPQDRQFILSSKKLLLSDSGFYLCAWSIGTYTGELFFGEGSRLTVL.